This T cell receptor (beta chain) stems from a study of OX40 agonist ivuxolimab in advanced cancers. Study summary: Ivuxolimab was delivered to patients intravenously every 2 weeks at doses spanning 0.01 to 10 mg/kg.

Note on this clone: Its antigen is undetermined.

Generated by immunoSEQ multiplex PCR, the TCRdb table keeps only in-frame clones and is missing some. Here the sample spans roughly 61,000 clones, 86% being singletons. Study results and caveats: Determination of antigen specificity was not performed for the expanded peripheral T cells.

The receptor's source is an adult with an advanced solid tumor such as melanoma, head and neck, liver or kidney cancer. This material consisted of CD4+ or CD8+ T cells sorted from blood, taken in a trial of the OX40 agonist ivuxolimab.

The CDR3 nucleotides read TGTGCCTGGGTTATATCTGGGGCCAACGTCCTGACTTTC. Residues: CAWVISGANVLTF. This chain joins TRBV30 and TRBJ2-6; D not resolved. CDR1 GTSNPN and CDR2 SVGIG come from the germline V gene (reference sequence). The CDR3 loop spans 13 amino acids. Trimming removed 5 bases at V and 1 base at J, with 6 bases between.